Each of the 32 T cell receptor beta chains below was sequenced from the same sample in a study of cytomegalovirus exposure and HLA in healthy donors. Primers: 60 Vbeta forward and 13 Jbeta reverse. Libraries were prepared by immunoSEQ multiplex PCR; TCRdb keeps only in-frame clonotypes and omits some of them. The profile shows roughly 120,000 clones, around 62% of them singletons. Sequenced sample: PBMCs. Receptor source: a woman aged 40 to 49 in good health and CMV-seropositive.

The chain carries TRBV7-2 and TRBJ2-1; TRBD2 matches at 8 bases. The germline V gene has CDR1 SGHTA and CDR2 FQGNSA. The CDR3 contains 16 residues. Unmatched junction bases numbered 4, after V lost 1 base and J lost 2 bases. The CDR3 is CASSLEAGVTYNEQFF. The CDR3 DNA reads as TGTGCCAGCAGCTTAGAAGCGGGGGTTACCTACAATGAGCAGTTCTTC.

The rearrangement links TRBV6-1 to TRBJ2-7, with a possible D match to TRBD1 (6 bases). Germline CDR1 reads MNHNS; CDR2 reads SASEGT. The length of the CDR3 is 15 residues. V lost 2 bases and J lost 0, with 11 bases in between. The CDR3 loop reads CASSEWDKSSYEQYF. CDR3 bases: TGTGCCAGCAGTGAATGGGACAAGAGCTCCTACGAGCAGTACTTC.

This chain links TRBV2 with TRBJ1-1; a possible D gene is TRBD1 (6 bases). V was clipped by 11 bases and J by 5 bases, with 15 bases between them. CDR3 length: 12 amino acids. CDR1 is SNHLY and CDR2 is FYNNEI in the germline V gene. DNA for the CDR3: TGTGCCCCGCGGGGGCCTGGGACTGAAGCTTTCTTT. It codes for CAPRGPGTEAFF.

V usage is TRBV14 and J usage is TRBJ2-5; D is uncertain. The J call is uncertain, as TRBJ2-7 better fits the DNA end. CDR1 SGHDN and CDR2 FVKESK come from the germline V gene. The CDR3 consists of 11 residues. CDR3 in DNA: TGTGCCAGCAGCCAAGCCTACGAGCAGTACTTC. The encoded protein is CASSQAYEQYF.

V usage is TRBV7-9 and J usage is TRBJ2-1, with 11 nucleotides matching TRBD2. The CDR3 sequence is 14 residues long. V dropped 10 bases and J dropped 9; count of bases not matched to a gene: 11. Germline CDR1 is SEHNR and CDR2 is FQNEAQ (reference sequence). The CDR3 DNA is TGTGCCACCGCACTAGCGGGAGTTCAAGGTGAGCAGTTCTTC. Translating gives CATALAGVQGEQFF.

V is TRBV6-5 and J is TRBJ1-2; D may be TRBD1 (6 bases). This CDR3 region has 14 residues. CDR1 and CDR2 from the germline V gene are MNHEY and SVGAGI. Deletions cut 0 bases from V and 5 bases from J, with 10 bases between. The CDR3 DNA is TGTGCCAGCAGTTACTCGGTAGGGGGATATGGCTACACCTTC. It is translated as CASSYSVGGYGYTF.

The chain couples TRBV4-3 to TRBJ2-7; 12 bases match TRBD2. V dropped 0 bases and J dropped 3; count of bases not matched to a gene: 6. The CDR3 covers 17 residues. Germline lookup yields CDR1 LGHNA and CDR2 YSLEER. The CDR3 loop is CASSQDHSLAGGYEQYF. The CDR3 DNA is TGCGCCAGCAGCCAAGACCATTCACTAGCGGGAGGCTACGAGCAGTACTTC.

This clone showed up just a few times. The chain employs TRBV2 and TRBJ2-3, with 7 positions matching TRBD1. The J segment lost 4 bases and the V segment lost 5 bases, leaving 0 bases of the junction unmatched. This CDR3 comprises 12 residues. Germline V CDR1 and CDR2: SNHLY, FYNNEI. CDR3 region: CASSQGADTQYF. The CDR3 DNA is TGTGCCAGCAGTCAGGGGGCAGATACGCAGTATTTT. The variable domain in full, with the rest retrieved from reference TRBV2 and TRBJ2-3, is EPEVTQTPSHQVTQMGQEVILRCVPISNHLYFYWYRQILGQKVEFLVSFYNNEISEKSEIFDDQFSVERPDGSNFTLKIRSTKLEDSAMYFCASSQGADTQYFGPGTRLTVL.

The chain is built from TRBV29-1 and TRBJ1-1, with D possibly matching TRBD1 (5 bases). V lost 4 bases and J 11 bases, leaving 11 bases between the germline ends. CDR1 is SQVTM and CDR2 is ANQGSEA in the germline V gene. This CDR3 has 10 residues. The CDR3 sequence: CSVVRGYAFF. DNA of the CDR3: TGCAGCGTTGTACGGGGGTACGCTTTCTTT.

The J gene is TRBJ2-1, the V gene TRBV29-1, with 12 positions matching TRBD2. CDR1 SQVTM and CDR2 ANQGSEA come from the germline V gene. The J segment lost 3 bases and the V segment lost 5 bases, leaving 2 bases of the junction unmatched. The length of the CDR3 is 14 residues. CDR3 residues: CSVRLAGDYNEQFF. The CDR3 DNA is TGCAGCGTTCGACTAGCGGGAGACTACAATGAGCAGTTCTTC.

The CDR3 nucleotides read TGTGCCAGCACCCCAAAGGGGGACACTGAAGCTTTCTTT. It codes for CASTPKGDTEAFF. The chain couples TRBV6-5 to TRBJ1-1, with D perhaps TRBD1 (6 bases). V was cut by 7 bases and J by 3 bases, with 12 bases left in between. The CDR3 length is 13 residues. CDR1 and CDR2 (germline): MNHEY, SVGAGI.

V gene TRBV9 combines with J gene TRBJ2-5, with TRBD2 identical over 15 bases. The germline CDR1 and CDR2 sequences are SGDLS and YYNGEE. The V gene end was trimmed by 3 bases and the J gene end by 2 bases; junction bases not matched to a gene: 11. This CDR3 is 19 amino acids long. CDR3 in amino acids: CASSANPGLAGGSQETQYF. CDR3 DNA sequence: TGTGCCAGCAGCGCGAACCCGGGACTAGCGGGAGGAAGTCAAGAGACCCAGTACTTC.

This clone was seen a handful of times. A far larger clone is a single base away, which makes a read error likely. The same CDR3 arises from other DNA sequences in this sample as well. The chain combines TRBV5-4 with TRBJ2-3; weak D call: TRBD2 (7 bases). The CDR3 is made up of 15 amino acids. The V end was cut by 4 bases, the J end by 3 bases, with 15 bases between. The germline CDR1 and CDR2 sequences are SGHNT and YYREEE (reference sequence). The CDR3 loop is CASSHRDGRTDTQYF. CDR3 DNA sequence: TGTGCCAGCAGCCACAGGGACGGGAGGACAGATACGCAGTATTTT.

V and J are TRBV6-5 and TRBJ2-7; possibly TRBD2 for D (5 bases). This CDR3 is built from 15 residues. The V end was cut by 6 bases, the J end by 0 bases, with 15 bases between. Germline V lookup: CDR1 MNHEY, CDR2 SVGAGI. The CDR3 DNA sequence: TGTGCCAGCAGGTTACTAGGAGAAAGCTCCTACGAGCAGTACTTC. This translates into CASRLLGESSYEQYF.

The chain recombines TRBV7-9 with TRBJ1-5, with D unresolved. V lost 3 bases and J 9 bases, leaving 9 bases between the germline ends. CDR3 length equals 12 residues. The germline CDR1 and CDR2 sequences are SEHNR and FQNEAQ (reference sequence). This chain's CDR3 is CASSFDERPQHF. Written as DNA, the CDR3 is TGTGCCAGCAGCTTTGATGAGAGGCCCCAGCATTTT.

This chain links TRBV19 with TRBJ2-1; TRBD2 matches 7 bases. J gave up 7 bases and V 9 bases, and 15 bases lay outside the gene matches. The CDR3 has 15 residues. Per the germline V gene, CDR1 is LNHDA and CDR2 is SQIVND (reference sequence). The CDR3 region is CASRPTGRAGNEQFF. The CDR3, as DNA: TGTGCCAGCAGGCCTACTGGGAGGGCCGGGAATGAGCAGTTCTTC.

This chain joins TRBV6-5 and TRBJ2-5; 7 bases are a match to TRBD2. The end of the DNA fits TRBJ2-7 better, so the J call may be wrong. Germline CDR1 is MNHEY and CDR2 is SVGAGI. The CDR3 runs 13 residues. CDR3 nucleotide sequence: TGTGCCAGTCGCGGGGGAATCCCCGGCGAGCAGTACTTC. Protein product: CASRGGIPGEQYF.

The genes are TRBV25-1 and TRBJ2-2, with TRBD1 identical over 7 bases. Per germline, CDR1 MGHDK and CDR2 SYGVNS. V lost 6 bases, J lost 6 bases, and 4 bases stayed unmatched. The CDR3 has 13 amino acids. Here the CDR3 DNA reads TGTGCCAGCAGAAGGCAGGGGGCCGGGGAGCTGTTTTTT. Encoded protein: CASRRQGAGELFF.

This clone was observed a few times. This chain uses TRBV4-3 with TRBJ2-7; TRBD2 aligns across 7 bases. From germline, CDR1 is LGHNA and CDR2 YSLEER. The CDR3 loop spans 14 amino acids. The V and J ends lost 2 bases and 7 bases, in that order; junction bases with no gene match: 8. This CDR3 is CASSQTGLDMEQYF. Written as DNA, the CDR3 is TGCGCCAGCAGCCAAACCGGACTAGATATGGAGCAGTACTTC.

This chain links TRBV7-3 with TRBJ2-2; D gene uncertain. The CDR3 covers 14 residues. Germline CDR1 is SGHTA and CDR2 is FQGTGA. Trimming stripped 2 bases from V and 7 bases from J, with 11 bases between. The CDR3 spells CASSLSGTGGELFF. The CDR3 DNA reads TGTGCCAGCAGCTTATCAGGAACCGGCGGGGAGCTGTTTTTT.

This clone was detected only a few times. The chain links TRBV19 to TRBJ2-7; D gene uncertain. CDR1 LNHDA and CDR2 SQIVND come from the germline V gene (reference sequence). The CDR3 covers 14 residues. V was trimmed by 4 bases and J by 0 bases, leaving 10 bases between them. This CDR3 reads CASSRYSGSYEQYF. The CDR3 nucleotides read TGTGCCAGTAGTAGGTACTCGGGCTCCTACGAGCAGTACTTC.

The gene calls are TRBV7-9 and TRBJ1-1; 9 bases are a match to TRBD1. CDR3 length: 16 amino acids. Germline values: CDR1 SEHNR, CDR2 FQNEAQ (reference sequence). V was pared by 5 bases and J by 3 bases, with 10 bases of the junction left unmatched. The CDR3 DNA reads TGTGCCAGCAGCCAAACCGGGACAGGGATCCACACTGAAGCTTTCTTT. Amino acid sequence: CASSQTGTGIHTEAFF. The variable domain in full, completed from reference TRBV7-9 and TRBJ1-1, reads DTGVSQNPRHKITKRGQNVTFRCDPISEHNRLYWYRQTLGQGPEFLTYFQNEAQLEKSRLLSDRFSAERPKGSFSTLEIQRTEQGDSAMYLCASSQTGTGIHTEAFFGQGTRLTVV.

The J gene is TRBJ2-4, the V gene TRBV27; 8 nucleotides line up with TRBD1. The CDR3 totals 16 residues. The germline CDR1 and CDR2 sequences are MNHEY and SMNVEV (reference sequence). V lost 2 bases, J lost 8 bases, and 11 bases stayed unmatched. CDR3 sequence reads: CASSLIYGQGPYIQYF. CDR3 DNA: TGTGCCAGCAGTTTAATTTATGGACAGGGACCCTACATTCAGTACTTC.

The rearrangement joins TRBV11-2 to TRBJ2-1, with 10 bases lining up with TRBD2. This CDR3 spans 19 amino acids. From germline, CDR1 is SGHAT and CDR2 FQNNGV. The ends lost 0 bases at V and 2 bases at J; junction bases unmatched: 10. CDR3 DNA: TGTGCCAGCAGCTTAGAGCCTTGGACTAGCGGCTGGCCCTACAATGAGCAGTTCTTC. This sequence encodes CASSLEPWTSGWPYNEQFF.

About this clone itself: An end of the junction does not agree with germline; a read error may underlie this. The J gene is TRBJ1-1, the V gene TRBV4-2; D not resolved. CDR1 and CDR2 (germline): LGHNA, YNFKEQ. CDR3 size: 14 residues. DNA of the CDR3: TGTGCCAGCAGCCATTTGGCCCCGAACGCTGAAGCTTTCTTT. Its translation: CASSHLAPNAEAFF.

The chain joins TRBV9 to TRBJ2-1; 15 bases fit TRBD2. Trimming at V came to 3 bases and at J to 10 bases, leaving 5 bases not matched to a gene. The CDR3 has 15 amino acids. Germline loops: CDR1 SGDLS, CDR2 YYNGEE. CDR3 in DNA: TGTGCCAGCAGCGCGGGACTAGCGGGAGGTAGGGAGCAGTTCTTC. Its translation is CASSAGLAGGREQFF.

The CDR3 region is CASSLQNSPLHF. The DNA of the CDR3 is TGTGCCAGCAGTTTACAGAATTCACCCCTCCACTTT. The V and J genes are TRBV27 and TRBJ1-6; D not certain. V was trimmed by 2 bases and J by 7 bases, leaving 3 bases between them. Germline V gene data show CDR1 as MNHEY and CDR2 as SMNVEV (reference sequence). This CDR3 region has 12 residues.

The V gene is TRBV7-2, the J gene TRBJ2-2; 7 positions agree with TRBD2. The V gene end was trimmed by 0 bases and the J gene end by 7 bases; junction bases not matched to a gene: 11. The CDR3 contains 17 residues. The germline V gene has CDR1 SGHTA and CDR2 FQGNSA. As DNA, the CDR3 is TGTGCCAGCAGCTTAGCTTCAGGGCGGGAGAACGGCGGGGAGCTGTTTTTT. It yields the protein CASSLASGRENGGELFF.

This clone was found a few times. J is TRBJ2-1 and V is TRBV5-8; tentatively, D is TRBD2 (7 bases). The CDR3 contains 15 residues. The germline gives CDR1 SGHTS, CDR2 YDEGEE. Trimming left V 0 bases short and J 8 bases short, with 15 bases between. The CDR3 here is CASSLDGGGWDEQFF. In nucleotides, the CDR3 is TGTGCCAGCAGCTTGGATGGGGGGGGCTGGGATGAGCAGTTCTTC.

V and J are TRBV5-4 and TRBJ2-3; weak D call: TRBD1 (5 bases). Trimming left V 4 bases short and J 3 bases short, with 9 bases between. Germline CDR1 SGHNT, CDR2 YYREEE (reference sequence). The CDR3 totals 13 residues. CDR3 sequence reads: CASSPDRTDTQYF. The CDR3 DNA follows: TGTGCCAGCAGCCCTGACAGAACAGATACGCAGTATTTT. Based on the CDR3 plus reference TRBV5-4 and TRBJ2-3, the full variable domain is ETGVTQSPTHLIKTRGQQVTLRCSSQSGHNTVSWYQQALGQGPQFIFQYYREEENGRGNFPPRFSGLQFPNYSSELNVNALELDDSALYLCASSPDRTDTQYFGPGTRLTVL.

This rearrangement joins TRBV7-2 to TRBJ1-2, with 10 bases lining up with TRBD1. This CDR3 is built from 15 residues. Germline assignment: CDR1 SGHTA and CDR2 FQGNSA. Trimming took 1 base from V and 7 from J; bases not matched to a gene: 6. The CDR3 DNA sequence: TGTGCCAGCAGCTTAGGAGGGACAGGGGCTGGTGGCTACACCTTC. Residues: CASSLGGTGAGGYTF.

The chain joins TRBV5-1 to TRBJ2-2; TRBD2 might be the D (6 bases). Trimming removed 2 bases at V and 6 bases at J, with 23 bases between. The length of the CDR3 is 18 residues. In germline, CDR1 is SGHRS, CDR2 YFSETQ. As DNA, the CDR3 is TGCGCCAGCAGCTTCCCCCGGGAGTCCCCAGTGTTCGCCGGGGAGCTGTTTTTT. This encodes CASSFPRESPVFAGELFF.